This T cell receptor (beta chain) was obtained from a study of PD-1 blockade in mismatch repair-deficient tumors (dated by TCRdb to the late 2010s). For the wider study: The trial enrolled 85 to 100 consecutive patients with some twelve mismatch repair-deficient cancer types between late 2013 and 2016, all previously treated and progressing. Tumor-associated T cell clones were tracked in the peripheral blood of patients responding to PD-1 blockade by deep sequencing of TCR CDR3 regions.

Libraries were constructed by the immunoSEQ multiplex PCR assay. What TCRdb holds here is the immuneACCESS table cut down to in-frame rearrangements. Part of the clones is not present; checked against another copy, under half of the missing clones reflect an unresolved V gene, and the others are unexplained. For this sample the table gives 13,000 to 15,000 clones, of which around 83% were detected only once. The leading ten clones occupy around 1.8% of the sample. Mismatch repair deficiency was established in every enrolled patient by polymerase chain reaction or immunohistochemistry. A few patients who responded to pembrolizumab therapy underwent TCR sequencing. Pembrolizumab PD-1 blockade was prospectively tested in advanced mismatch repair-deficient cancers, regardless of tissue of origin, in the phase II trial. Serial peripheral blood T cell samples were collected before and at multiple times after starting PD-1 blockade. Blood sampling times were reported as weeks after the first pembrolizumab dose.

Of note for this clone: The specificity of this receptor is unknown. There are no base qualities to consult, and no much larger clone falls within one base.

What the authors observed across the whole study: After pembrolizumab, tumor-resident clones, which were often undetectable in blood before treatment, expanded rapidly and then contracted, generally ahead of radiologic responses.

This TCR was sampled from an adult with mismatch repair-deficient cancer. Sequencing used PBMCs, obtained approximately 15 weeks after starting pembrolizumab.

The DNA sequence reads TGTGCCAGCAGCGCCCGCCAGGGAGGGGGGGGTGGCTACACCTTC. Translated, it gives CASSARQGGGGGYTF. Recombination joined TRBV9 with TRBJ1-2, with a tentative D gene TRBD1 over 6 matching bases. The CDR3 covers 15 residues, taking in both the cysteine and the phenylalanine. Only the CDR3 region is kept as DNA, spanning 45 bases read in frame from base 1. As encoded in the germline V gene, CDR1 is SGDLS while CDR2 is YYNGEE. A distance of 19 bases separates the germline ends of V and J, which lose 3 bases and 7 bases respectively.